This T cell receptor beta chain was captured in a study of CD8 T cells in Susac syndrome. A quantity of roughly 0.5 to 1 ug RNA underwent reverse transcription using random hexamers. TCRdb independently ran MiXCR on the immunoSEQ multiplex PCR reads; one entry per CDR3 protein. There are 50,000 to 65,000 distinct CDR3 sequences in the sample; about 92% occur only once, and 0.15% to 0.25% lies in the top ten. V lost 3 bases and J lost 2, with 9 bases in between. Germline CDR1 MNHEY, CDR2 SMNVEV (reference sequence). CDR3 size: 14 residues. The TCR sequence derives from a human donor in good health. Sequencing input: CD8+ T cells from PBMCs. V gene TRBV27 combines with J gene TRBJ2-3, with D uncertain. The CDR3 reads CASSLPYHTDTQYF. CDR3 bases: TGTGCCAGCAGTTTGCCATACCACACAGATACGCAGTATTTT.